The entry below gives a single T cell receptor beta chain sequence along with its context. The antigen is undetermined. Each subset's genomic DNA was shared equally among a number of immunoSEQ plates. Some clones are missing from TCRdb's copy, which holds only in-frame ones; the method was immunoSEQ multiplex PCR. The sample has some 1.4 million clones; roughly 96% are singletons. This sample was taken from a study of shared clonotypes between healthy human individuals. Study outcomes and limitations: Unshared clonotypes carried lower generation probabilities than those common to all four donors.

Germline V CDR1 and CDR2: SGHDT, YYEEEE. After removal of 1 base from V and 8 bases from J, the junction contained 4 bases not matched to a gene. The CDR3 is made up of 13 amino acids. This receptor was identified in a man aged 25 to 40 in good health. This chain joins TRBV5-6 and TRBJ1-2; 8 nucleotides line up with TRBD1. Sequenced material: naive CD4+ T cells sorted from blood. The subset here: CD45RA+ positively selected. CDR3: CASSLPGGIGYTF. The CDR3 nucleotides read TGTGCCAGCAGCTTGCCAGGGGGCATAGGCTACACCTTC.